These 5 T cell receptor beta chains share one sample of origin, sequenced in a study of shared T cell receptors in the human thymus. Only in-frame clones appear in the TCRdb table, and some are missing; sequencing was by immunoSEQ multiplex PCR. The data hold 640,000 or so clones, with around 87% observed a single time. These data were likewise used in another study, on human thymus T cells.

Sequenced material: thymocytes. These receptors were collected from a boy in the first two years of life with a congenital heart defect.

The V and J genes are TRBV6-5 and TRBJ2-3, with unresolved D. From germline, CDR1 is MNHEY and CDR2 SVGAGI. The CDR3 has 13 amino acids. V was pared by 2 bases and J by 2 bases, with 5 bases between. The CDR3 coding sequence is TGTGCCAGCAGTTACGTCTCCACAGATACGCAGTATTTT. Protein: CASSYVSTDTQYF.

The chain links TRBV28 to TRBJ2-7, with D tentatively TRBD1 (7 bases). The CDR3 extends over 14 amino acids. The germline CDR1 and CDR2 sequences are MDHEN and SYDVKM. V was pared by 6 bases and J by 9 bases, with 21 bases between. This chain's CDR3 is CASSRQGWGRWQYF. DNA of the CDR3: TGTGCCAGCAGCCGACAGGGCTGGGGGAGGTGGCAGTACTTC.

The table lists this clone with a few counts. At one of its ends the junction is not consistent with the germline gene, which may arise from a read error. The chain recombines TRBV7-7 with TRBJ2-2; 7 bases match TRBD1. Germline V lookup: CDR1 SSHAT, CDR2 FNYEAQ (reference sequence). The CDR3 loop spans 13 amino acids. CDR3: CASSPGGNGELFF. CDR3 nucleotide sequence: TGTGCTAGCAGCCCAGGGGGTAACGGGGAGCTGTTTTTT.

V usage is TRBV29-1 and J usage is TRBJ2-7; 7 bases are shared with TRBD1. The CDR3 spans 13 residues. From germline, CDR1 is SQVTM and CDR2 ANQGSEA. The V segment lost 4 bases and the J segment 1 base; nucleotides outside the gene matches: 4. CDR3 loop: CSVADRTSYEQYF. The CDR3 DNA follows: TGCAGCGTTGCGGACAGGACATCCTACGAGCAGTACTTC.

The V call is TRBV28, the J call TRBJ1-3; TRBD1 agrees at 8 bases. The CDR3 is 20 residues long. From germline, CDR1 is MDHEN and CDR2 SYDVKM. V trimming: 1 base; J trimming: 3 bases; junction bases outside the gene matches: 17. CDR3 sequence: CASSLSPGAGGEVGGNTIYF. As DNA, the CDR3 is TGTGCCAGCAGTTTATCCCCTGGAGCAGGGGGCGAGGTTGGTGGAAACACCATATATTTT.